Below are 14 T cell receptor beta chains sequenced from a single sample in a study of technical replicates of blood from several donors. Only in-frame clones appear in the TCRdb table, and some are missing; sequencing was by immunoSEQ multiplex PCR. The table shows 60,000 to 90,000 clones, with over 95% occurring only once. Sample: T cells isolated from PBMCs. These receptors came from a human donor in good health.

This chain connects TRBV4-2 to TRBJ2-2, with 8 bases aligning to TRBD1. The CDR3 has 20 amino acids. Germline-derived CDR1 and CDR2 are LGHNA and YNFKEQ. With 4 bases clipped from V and 0 bases from J, the junction kept 16 bases outside the gene matches. CDR3 residues: CASSPIWTGTGFPNTGELFF. For the CDR3, the DNA is TGTGCCAGCAGCCCAATTTGGACCGGGACAGGCTTTCCGAACACCGGGGAGCTGTTTTTT.

This clone showed up just once. The chain links TRBV19 to TRBJ2-3; 8 bases match TRBD2. In germline, CDR1 is LNHDA, CDR2 SQIVND (reference sequence). Losses at the gene ends were 3 bases for V and 2 bases for J; bases not matched to a gene: 10. CDR3 length: 17 amino acids. The CDR3 sequence: CASSILASGGSTDTQYF. DNA of the CDR3: TGTGCCAGTAGTATTTTAGCCAGCGGGGGATCCACAGATACGCAGTATTTT.

V gene TRBV25-1 combines with J gene TRBJ2-7; 7 positions match TRBD2. This CDR3 is built from 14 residues. Looked up from germline, CDR1 is MGHDK and CDR2 is SYGVNS. V lost 3 bases to trimming and J lost 0 bases; unmatched junction nucleotides: 2. The CDR3 loop reads CASSDLADSYEQYF. In nucleotides, the CDR3 is TGTGCCAGCAGTGATCTAGCGGACTCCTACGAGCAGTACTTC.

This chain uses TRBV27 with TRBJ1-3; a weak D match, TRBD1 (5 bases). The CDR3 extends over 14 amino acids. With 7 bases removed from V and 2 bases from J, the gap between germline ends came to 12 bases. Germline V gene data show CDR1 as MNHEY and CDR2 as SMNVEV (reference sequence). As DNA, the CDR3 is TGTGCCAGCAAACCGGGGGTGGCTGGAAACACCATATATTTT. Its translation: CASKPGVAGNTIYF.

This clone is a singleton in its sample. CDR3 residues: CASSQIFRVSSEQFF. In DNA, the CDR3 is TGCGCCAGCAGTCAAATCTTCAGGGTGAGCAGTGAGCAGTTCTTC. This chain joins TRBV23-1 and TRBJ2-1, with D perhaps matching TRBD1 (5 bases). TRBV23-1 is identified as an open reading frame with a role that is uncertain. This CDR3 has 15 amino acids. The ends were cut back, 2 bases at V and 9 bases at J, with 17 bases in the middle.

V and J are TRBV7-9 and TRBJ2-5; TRBD2 agrees at 10 bases. Germline V gives CDR1 SEHNR, CDR2 FQNEAQ (reference sequence). Trimming cost V 5 bases and J 5 bases; bases outside gene matches: 11. The CDR3 has 16 amino acids. This chain's CDR3 is CASSPPGLAGVETQYF. The CDR3 DNA is TGTGCCAGCAGCCCCCCGGGCCTAGCGGGAGTTGAGACCCAGTACTTC.

The chain recombines TRBV27 with TRBJ2-3; D not resolved. Germline values: CDR1 MNHEY, CDR2 SMNVEV (reference sequence). This CDR3 is built from 14 residues. V dropped 0 bases and J dropped 4 bases, with 8 bases sitting between them. Written as DNA, the CDR3 is TGTGCCAGCAGTTTATCTCGCGATTCAGATACGCAGTATTTT. It codes for CASSLSRDSDTQYF.

The V gene is TRBV4-2, the J gene TRBJ1-5; D not certain. Germline values: CDR1 LGHNA, CDR2 YNFKEQ. V shed 0 bases and J shed 11 bases, with 17 bases lying between them. The CDR3 loop spans 15 amino acids. CDR3: CASSQDAGPRGAQHF. The CDR3 nucleotides are TGTGCCAGCAGCCAAGACGCCGGGCCCCGGGGTGCCCAGCATTTT.

In its sample, this clone was seen a few times. V is TRBV5-1 and J is TRBJ2-7, with D hard to call. The germline V and J ends were trimmed by 4 bases and 0 bases, with 14 bases remaining between them. This CDR3 region has 15 residues. The V gene's germline CDR1 is SGHRS and CDR2 YFSETQ. The chain's CDR3 is CASSPMGRSSYEQYF. CDR3 in DNA: TGCGCCAGCAGCCCCATGGGCAGAAGCTCCTACGAGCAGTACTTC.

The chain carries TRBV30 and TRBJ1-1; 10 nucleotides agree with TRBD1. V was pared by 3 bases and J by 5 bases, with 6 bases of the junction left unmatched. The germline V gene encodes CDR1 GTSNPN and CDR2 SVGIG (reference sequence). CDR3 length: 14 amino acids. In DNA, the CDR3 is TGTGCCTGGAGGGACAGGGGGGTGAGAACTGAAGCTTTCTTT. Encoded protein: CAWRDRGVRTEAFF.

The chain links TRBV19 to TRBJ1-2, with 9 bases aligning to TRBD1. The CDR3 extends over 17 amino acids. CDR1 LNHDA and CDR2 SQIVND come from the germline V gene (reference sequence). With V trimmed by 2 bases and J by 2 bases, 9 bases remained unmatched. CDR3 protein: CASSITGTGTKNYGYTF. The DNA for the CDR3 is TGTGCCAGTAGTATAACCGGGACAGGGACGAAAAACTATGGCTACACCTTC.

The chain links TRBV4-1 to TRBJ2-7, with D perhaps TRBD2 (6 bases). Germline V lookup: CDR1 MGHRA, CDR2 YSYEKL. The V gene lost 5 bases and the J gene lost 2 bases, with 22 bases spanning the gap. This CDR3 has 17 amino acids. In nucleotides, the CDR3 is TGCGCCAGCAGCTCCCAATACGACGCGGGACGGCCCTACGAGCAGTACTTC. Its translation is CASSSQYDAGRPYEQYF.

The table lists this clone with a count of one. The chain employs TRBV13 and TRBJ2-1; 8 positions agree with TRBD1. Unmatched junction bases numbered 7, after V lost 5 bases and J lost 1 base. From germline, CDR1 is PRHDT and CDR2 FYEKMQ (reference sequence). The CDR3 has 16 residues. CDR3 in DNA: TGTGCCAGCAGCACCCGGACAGGGTGGTCCTACAATGAGCAGTTCTTC. Translating it yields CASSTRTGWSYNEQFF.

V gene TRBV12-5 combines with J gene TRBJ2-1; 9 nucleotides agree with TRBD1. From germline, CDR1 is LGHNT and CDR2 FRNRAP. The CDR3 runs 15 residues. V lost 7 bases to trimming and J lost 3 bases; unmatched junction nucleotides: 7. CDR3 DNA sequence: TGTGCTAGTGCTTCGGGACAGGGAAACTACAATGAGCAGTTCTTC. Translation: CASASGQGNYNEQFF.